This T cell receptor beta chain stems from a study of blood T cells in healthy people across ages. Findings of the study overall: Unsorted PBMC input precluded a conclusive naive versus antigen-experienced comparison.

A few counts support this clonotype. The antigen is not known. CDR1 and CDR2 from the germline V gene are SNHLY and FYNNEI. CDR3 length: 8 amino acids. Between the trimmed V and J ends, which lost 11 bases and 4 bases, there was a span of 3 bases. Primed by a sample-barcoded 5' primer and a J-beta primer mix, a second PCR proceeded for about 7 to 11 cycles. TCRdb re-analysed the 5' RACE reads in MiXCR, keeping a single row per CDR3 protein. The sample consists of hundreds of thousands of distinct CDR3 sequences, around 46% of them appearing once. Sequenced input: blood. The receptor was derived from a woman aged 55 to 70 in good health. This chain links TRBV2 with TRBJ2-7, with D unclear. CDR3 amino acids: CARYEQYF. DNA of the CDR3: TGTGCCCGTTACGAGCAGTACTTC.